Below, one TCR beta chain is given with its context. CDR1 and CDR2 (germline): SEHNR, FQNEAQ (reference sequence). This CDR3 is built from 15 residues. Between the trimmed V and J ends, which lost 6 bases and 7 bases, there was a span of 19 bases. Source study methods: Reference gene primer amplification yielded estimated nucleated cell counts. Here immunoSEQ multiplex PCR was the method, and the copy in TCRdb shows in-frame clones only, minus some. That table supplies the V and J calls and clone size; D and trimming were determined from the DNA. The repertoire has about 170,000 clones, around four fifths of them found once; the top ten carry about 8.8%. The data belong to a study of blood T cell repertoires in COVID-19.

This chain links TRBV7-9 with TRBJ1-5; a possible D gene is TRBD1 (6 bases). The sample was peripheral blood. This clonotype was sampled from a woman over 75 with COVID-19, enrolled during active disease. The CDR3 DNA is TGTGCCAGCAGTACAGACAGGTTCCCGGAGCAGCCCCAGCATTTT. It codes for CASSTDRFPEQPQHF.